Shown below are 2 T cell receptor beta chains from a single sample sequenced in a study of cytomegalovirus exposure and HLA in healthy donors. The PCR used 60 Vbeta and 13 Jbeta primers. Profiled with immunoSEQ multiplex PCR; TCRdb holds only in-frame clones, not every one. The sample yields some 160,000 clones, over 60% seen once. The sample consisted of PBMCs. These receptors all come from a woman in her twenties or thirties in good health and CMV-seronegative.

The chain's CDR3 is CASSYSSSWRGEQYF. The CDR3 nucleotides read TGTGCCAGCAGTTACAGTAGTTCGTGGCGGGGCGAGCAGTACTTC. The chain has TRBV6-6 and TRBJ2-7; possible D gene TRBD2, 6 bases. Trimming removed 2 bases at V and 6 bases at J, with 17 bases between. Germline V CDR1 and CDR2: MNHNY, SVGAGI (reference sequence). The CDR3 length is 15 residues.

The chain uses TRBV18 and TRBJ1-1; 12 bases match TRBD1. Germline values: CDR1 KGHSH, CDR2 LQKENI. Trimming took 3 bases from V and 3 from J; bases not matched to a gene: 8. This CDR3 has 17 amino acids. The CDR3 sequence is CASSPPGQGAPDTEAFF. The CDR3 coding sequence is TGTGCCAGCTCACCCCCGGGACAGGGGGCGCCGGACACTGAAGCTTTCTTT.